The clone carrying this T cell receptor beta chain was seen once. Recruitment covered fewer than 25 US areas and drew participants whose ages spanned about 18 to 90 years. The assay was immunoSEQ multiplex PCR, and TCRdb's table has in-frame clones only and misses some. This sample has hundreds of thousands of clones, with 85% to 90% found just once. This record belongs to a study of blood T cell repertoires in COVID-19. The CDR3 extends over 14 amino acids. Per germline, CDR1 SEHNR and CDR2 FQNEAQ (reference sequence). The germline V and J ends were trimmed by 0 bases and 2 bases, with 7 bases remaining between them.

The receptor was derived from a man aged 25 to 45 who had been exposed to COVID-19. Sample: PBMCs or T cells enriched from blood (not recorded which). The genes are TRBV7-9 and TRBJ1-2; no firm D call. The CDR3: CASSLAAENYGYTF. DNA of the CDR3: TGTGCCAGCAGCTTAGCTGCGGAAAACTATGGCTACACCTTC.